The 18 T cell receptor beta chains below were found in one sample sequenced in a study of blood T cell repertoires in COVID-19. Measured with immunoSEQ multiplex PCR; TCRdb has only the in-frame clones, and not every one. The sample lists around 250,000 clones, about nine tenths seen once, with around 3% in the top ten. Sequencing used peripheral blood. Receptor source: a woman aged 25-40 years with active or convalescent COVID-19.

The V call is TRBV29-1, the J call TRBJ1-5; tentative D call: TRBD1 (6 bases). CDR1 and CDR2 from the germline V gene are SQVTM and ANQGSEA. This CDR3 region has 13 residues. V was cut by 3 bases and J by 6 bases, with 12 bases left in between. DNA of the CDR3: TGCAGCGTTGAGGCAGGGGCCGGTCAGCCCCAGCATTTT. It codes for CSVEAGAGQPQHF.

This clone was observed a handful of times. Other DNA sequences in the same sample also yield this CDR3. The V gene is TRBV6-5, the J gene TRBJ1-2; tentative D call: TRBD1 (5 bases). The V end was cut by 6 bases, the J end by 2 bases, with 7 bases between. Looked up from germline, CDR1 is MNHEY and CDR2 is SVGAGI. This CDR3 is built from 12 residues. This CDR3 is CASREGNYGYTF. The CDR3 DNA reads TGTGCCAGCAGGGAGGGGAACTATGGCTACACCTTC.

The rearrangement uses TRBV11-2 and TRBJ2-7, with D perhaps TRBD1 (6 bases). The V and J ends lost 3 bases and 2 bases respectively, with 14 bases between them. Germline V gene sequence: CDR1 SGHAT, CDR2 FQNNGV. The CDR3 length is 15 residues. This chain's CDR3 is CASSFLLRTAYEQYF. The CDR3 region has the DNA TGTGCCAGCAGCTTCCTATTACGGACAGCCTACGAGCAGTACTTC.

J is TRBJ1-6 and V is TRBV10-3; no clear D gene. Trimming took off 6 bases at V and 2 bases at J, with 14 bases between the two ends. Germline loops: CDR1 ENHRY, CDR2 SYGVKD. The CDR3 runs to 16 residues. This CDR3 reads CAISSSARTYNSPLHF. CDR3 DNA sequence: TGTGCCATCAGCTCATCTGCGCGGACCTATAATTCACCCCTCCACTTT.

The V and J genes are TRBV5-4 and TRBJ2-7; 7 bases match TRBD1. The J segment lost 6 bases and the V segment lost 3 bases, leaving 6 bases of the junction unmatched. The germline CDR1 and CDR2 sequences are SGHNT and YYREEE (reference sequence). This CDR3 is built from 13 residues. This CDR3 reads CASSSRGNPEQYF. DNA for the CDR3: TGTGCCAGCAGCTCCAGGGGGAATCCCGAGCAGTACTTC. The whole variable domain, filled in from reference TRBV5-4 and TRBJ2-7, reads ETGVTQSPTHLIKTRGQQVTLRCSSQSGHNTVSWYQQALGQGPQFIFQYYREEENGRGNFPPRFSGLQFPNYSSELNVNALELDDSALYLCASSSRGNPEQYFGPGTRLTVT.

This clone was found once. The V call is TRBV7-2, the J call TRBJ2-3; tentatively, D is TRBD1 (6 bases). Trimming took off 1 base at V and 5 bases at J, with 10 bases between the two ends. CDR1 and CDR2 (germline): SGHTA, FQGNSA. The length of the CDR3 is 14 residues. CDR3 DNA: TGTGCCAGCAGCTTAGTGGGGGCGGGAGATACGCAGTATTTT. As protein: CASSLVGAGDTQYF.

V usage is TRBV18 and J usage is TRBJ1-2; D is possibly TRBD1 (6 bases). Germline-derived CDR1 and CDR2 are KGHSH and LQKENI. The CDR3 contains 13 residues. V lost 5 bases, J lost 9 bases, and 16 bases lay in between. CDR3 DNA sequence: TGTGCCAGCTCAGGCAGGGGCCCACCAAGCTACACCTTC. Its translation: CASSGRGPPSYTF.

V usage is TRBV19 and J usage is TRBJ2-6; weak D call: TRBD1 (6 bases). Germline assignment: CDR1 LNHDA and CDR2 SQIVND (reference sequence). V shed 2 bases and J shed 4 bases, with 12 bases lying between them. CDR3 length: 16 residues. The CDR3 DNA reads as TGTGCCAGTAGTATATCCCAGGGGATAGGGGCCAACGTCCTGACTTTC. Protein: CASSISQGIGANVLTF.

The chain links TRBV6-5 to TRBJ1-1; D is possibly TRBD1 (6 bases). The CDR3 length is 16 residues. Germline CDR1 and CDR2: MNHEY and SVGAGI. The ends were cut back, 1 base at V and 4 bases at J, with 16 bases in the middle. CDR3 DNA sequence: TGTGCCAGCAGTTACTTTTCGGGGGGCGAAGGCACTGAAGCTTTCTTT. Protein: CASSYFSGGEGTEAFF.

This chain joins TRBV5-8 and TRBJ1-4; no definite D call. Germline-derived CDR1 and CDR2 are SGHTS and YDEGEE. V lost 2 bases to trimming and J lost 1 base, with 6 bases between them. CDR3 length equals 14 residues. In nucleotides, the CDR3 is TGTGCCAGCAGCTTCGAGAGAACTAATGAAAAACTGTTTTTT. Translated, it gives CASSFERTNEKLFF.

The chain combines TRBV4-1 with TRBJ2-7; 9 bases fit TRBD1. The CDR3 is 15 residues long. J gave up 1 base and V 4 bases, and 5 bases lay outside the gene matches. Germline V gene lookup returns CDR1 MGHRA and CDR2 YSYEKL. The CDR3 coding sequence is TGCGCCAGCAGCCTACGACAGGGGGTTTCCTACGAGCAGTACTTC. Amino acids: CASSLRQGVSYEQYF.

To note about this clone: Different DNA sequences within this sample yield the same CDR3. This chain uses TRBV2 with TRBJ2-7; no clear D gene. V dropped 3 bases and J dropped 3 bases, with 12 bases sitting between them. Germline V lookup: CDR1 SNHLY, CDR2 FYNNEI. The CDR3 has 14 residues. The CDR3 DNA reads as TGTGCCAGCAGTGAGGGTCGACCTAGCTACGAGCAGTACTTC. Residues: CASSEGRPSYEQYF.

The chain recombines TRBV6-1 with TRBJ1-2, with TRBD1 identical over 9 bases. The CDR3 has 14 amino acids. CDR1 and CDR2 (germline): MNHNS, SASEGT. The J segment lost 8 bases and the V segment lost 1 base, leaving 5 bases of the junction unmatched. CDR3 sequence reads: CASSEDRTGVGYTF. The CDR3 bases are TGTGCCAGCAGTGAAGACAGGACAGGGGTAGGCTACACCTTC.

This chain connects TRBV28 to TRBJ2-7; D might be TRBD2 (5 bases). V gave up 4 bases and J gave up 5 bases, with 6 bases separating them. CDR1 is MDHEN, CDR2 SYDVKM, per germline. The CDR3 length is 11 residues. Here the CDR3 DNA reads TGTGCCAGCAGTTGGAGGAACGAGCAGTACTTC. Its protein product is CASSWRNEQYF.

V and J are TRBV5-8 and TRBJ2-1; possible D gene TRBD2, 7 bases. The CDR3 contains 16 residues. Between the trimmed V and J ends, which lost 2 bases and 3 bases, there was a span of 15 bases. The germline V gene has CDR1 SGHTS and CDR2 YDEGEE. The CDR3 spells CASSLGLGTNYNEQFF. CDR3 DNA sequence: TGTGCCAGCAGCTTAGGACTAGGGACAAACTACAATGAGCAGTTCTTC. Full variable domain (remainder filled in from reference TRBV5-8 and TRBJ2-1): EAGVTQSPTHLIKTRGQQATLRCSPISGHTSVYWYQQALGLGLQFLLWYDEGEERNRGNFPPRFSGRQFPNYSSELNVNALELEDSALYLCASSLGLGTNYNEQFFGPGTRLTVL.

V usage is TRBV10-1 and J usage is TRBJ1-5, with D perhaps matching TRBD1 (5 bases). Trimming cost V 7 bases and J 1 base, with 26 bases left between them. The CDR3 runs 19 residues. CDR1 and CDR2 (germline): WNHNN, SYGVQD (reference sequence). CDR3 region: CASTAVGHWMGPSNQPQHF. The DNA of the CDR3 is TGCGCCAGCACTGCGGTAGGTCACTGGATGGGGCCAAGCAATCAGCCCCAGCATTTT.

The chain recombines TRBV7-6 with TRBJ2-3, with TRBD1 identical over 8 bases. The CDR3 sequence is 17 residues long. Germline CDR1 SGHVS, CDR2 FNYEAQ. The junction had 11 bases not matched to a gene; V was cut back by 3 bases and J by 3 bases. CDR3 sequence reads: CASSFFLGQGETDTQYF. CDR3 nucleotides: TGTGCCAGCAGCTTTTTCTTAGGACAGGGTGAGACAGATACGCAGTATTTT.

This rearrangement joins TRBV5-4 to TRBJ2-5; 9 bases match TRBD2. The CDR3 contains 14 residues. The trim removed 3 bases at V and 4 bases at J, leaving 4 bases unmatched. CDR1 is SGHNT and CDR2 is YYREEE in the germline V gene (reference sequence). The CDR3 nucleotides read TGTGCCAGCAGCTCGGGACTAGCCCCAGAGACCCAGTACTTC. Protein product: CASSSGLAPETQYF. Variable domain in full (rest from reference TRBV5-4 and TRBJ2-5): ETGVTQSPTHLIKTRGQQVTLRCSSQSGHNTVSWYQQALGQGPQFIFQYYREEENGRGNFPPRFSGLQFPNYSSELNVNALELDDSALYLCASSSGLAPETQYFGPGTRLLVL.